This T cell receptor beta chain stems from a study of cytomegalovirus exposure and HLA in healthy donors. The CDR3 loop spans 12 amino acids. Germline-derived CDR1 and CDR2 are MDHEN and SYDVKM. V lost 5 bases and J 8 bases, leaving 9 bases between the germline ends. This PCR relied on a set of 60 Vbeta primers and 13 Jbeta primers. Measured with immunoSEQ multiplex PCR; TCRdb has only the in-frame clones, and not every one. The sample holds tens of thousands of clones. The chain joins TRBV28 to TRBJ1-4; D call uncertain. Material: PBMCs. This clonotype was obtained from a woman aged 40 to 50 in good health and CMV-seronegative. The CDR3 DNA is TGTGCCAGCAGTCACTCCTACGAAAAACTGTTTTTT. It encodes CASSHSYEKLFF. Full variable domain (remainder filled in from reference TRBV28 and TRBJ1-4): DVKVTQSSRYLVKRTGEKVFLECVQDMDHENMFWYRQDPGLGLRLIYFSYDVKMKEKGDIPEGYSVSREKKERFSLILESASTNQTSMYLCASSHSYEKLFFGSGTQLSVL.